The 20 T cell receptor beta chains listed next were all sequenced from one sample in a study of blood T cell repertoires in COVID-19. Sequenced by immunoSEQ multiplex PCR; TCRdb stores in-frame clones only, minus some. The data show roughly 71,000 clones, about four fifths seen once. The sequenced sample was peripheral blood. The source is a middle-aged man with active COVID-19.

The chain links TRBV2 to TRBJ2-1, with a weak D call TRBD2 (6 bases). The CDR3 is 13 amino acids. Germline values: CDR1 SNHLY, CDR2 FYNNEI. Between the trimmed V and J ends, which lost 4 bases and 7 bases, there was a span of 11 bases. Here the CDR3 DNA reads TGTGCCAGCAGTGGGCCTAGCGAGAATGAGCAGTTCTTC. This codes for CASSGPSENEQFF.

This sequence joins TRBV5-5 and TRBJ2-3, with 8 bases fitting TRBD1. Germline V gene sequence: CDR1 SGHKS, CDR2 YYEKEE (reference sequence). This CDR3 spans 13 amino acids. With V trimmed by 7 bases and J by 1 base, 2 bases remained unmatched. The CDR3: CASETGGTDTQYF. The CDR3 region has the DNA TGTGCCAGCGAGACAGGGGGCACAGATACGCAGTATTTT.

J is TRBJ2-7 and V is TRBV7-9; 9 nucleotides align to TRBD1. CDR3 length: 15 amino acids. CDR1 and CDR2 (germline): SEHNR, FQNEAQ (reference sequence). J gave up 6 bases and V 8 bases, and 14 bases lay outside the gene matches. DNA of the CDR3: TGTGCCAGCGGACACATACCGGGACAGGGAAGCGAGCAGTACTTC. Protein product: CASGHIPGQGSEQYF.

V is TRBV19 and J is TRBJ2-2, with D perhaps TRBD1 (6 bases). CDR1 LNHDA and CDR2 SQIVND come from the germline V gene (reference sequence). This CDR3 has 17 amino acids. The V gene lost 6 bases and the J gene lost 1 base, with 18 bases spanning the gap. Written as DNA, the CDR3 is TGTGCCAGTAGCCCCCGGTTCCGGGACAAGAACACCGGGGAGCTGTTTTTT. It encodes CASSPRFRDKNTGELFF.

This clone was recorded only once. The chain carries TRBV5-1 and TRBJ1-2; D uncertain. V was cut by 0 bases and J by 4 bases, with 7 bases left in between. From germline, CDR1 is SGHRS and CDR2 YFSETQ. There are 13 residues in the CDR3. CDR3 in DNA: TGCGCCAGCAGCTTGGAAGCTTTCTATGGCTACACCTTC. Translating it yields CASSLEAFYGYTF.

The chain joins TRBV18 to TRBJ2-3; D might be TRBD2 (5 bases). CDR1 is KGHSH and CDR2 is LQKENI in the germline V gene. The V end was cut by 2 bases, the J end by 2 bases, with 14 bases between. The length of the CDR3 is 16 residues. The CDR3 protein is CASSPDSATSTDTQYF. CDR3 in DNA: TGTGCCAGCTCACCAGATAGCGCCACCTCCACAGATACGCAGTATTTT. Full variable domain (rest looked up from reference TRBV18 and TRBJ2-3): NAGVMQNPRHLVRRRGQEARLRCSPMKGHSHVYWYRQLPEEGLKFMVYLQKENIIDESGMPKERFSAEFPKEGPSILRIQQVVRGDSAAYFCASSPDSATSTDTQYFGPGTRLTVL.

The CDR3 DNA is TGTGCCAGCTCACCACCGTTAGGCCTAGGTAGTGGCAATGAGCAGTTCTTC. Translated: CASSPPLGLGSGNEQFF. This sequence joins TRBV18 and TRBJ2-1; D not certain. The CDR3 is 17 residues long. Trimming removed 0 bases at V and 6 bases at J, with 18 bases between. The germline CDR1 and CDR2 sequences are KGHSH and LQKENI.

V gene TRBV5-1 combines with J gene TRBJ2-1; D possibly corresponds to TRBD2 (5 bases). V gave up 0 bases and J gave up 7 bases, with 14 bases separating them. The CDR3 loop spans 15 amino acids. Looked up from germline, CDR1 is SGHRS and CDR2 is YFSETQ. This CDR3 is CASSLAEGLVNEQFF. Here the CDR3 DNA reads TGCGCCAGCAGCTTGGCCGAGGGATTGGTAAATGAGCAGTTCTTC. Variable domain in full (rest from reference TRBV5-1 and TRBJ2-1): KAGVTQTPRYLIKTRGQQVTLSCSPISGHRSVSWYQQTPGQGLQFLFEYFSETQRNKGNFPGRFSGRQFSNSRSEMNVSTLELGDSALYLCASSLAEGLVNEQFFGPGTRLTVL.

This clone was seen only a few times. The chain recombines TRBV5-1 with TRBJ1-5; D not certain. Germline V gives CDR1 SGHRS, CDR2 YFSETQ. This CDR3 is 16 amino acids long. V lost 3 bases and J 8 bases, leaving 21 bases between the germline ends. The CDR3 loop reads CASSSGPDGTGEPQHF. The DNA of the CDR3 is TGCGCCAGCAGCTCCGGCCCGGACGGCACCGGGGAGCCCCAGCATTTT.

J is TRBJ2-7 and V is TRBV4-1; possibly TRBD1 for D (6 bases). The CDR3 is made up of 16 amino acids. Trimming stripped 0 bases from V and 5 bases from J, with 17 bases between. The germline gives CDR1 MGHRA, CDR2 YSYEKL. Here the CDR3 DNA reads TGCGCCAGCAGCCAAGAAGGAGGTGGGGGCTACGACGAGCAGTACTTC. It is translated as CASSQEGGGGYDEQYF.

The V call is TRBV4-3, the J call TRBJ1-6; D is unresolved. The germline V gene has CDR1 LGHNA and CDR2 YSLEER. The CDR3 runs to 14 residues. V was cut by 3 bases and J by 8 bases, with 11 bases left in between. CDR3 sequence (DNA): TGCGCCAGCAGCCATGTGGGAGGCGATTCACCCCTCCACTTT. It codes for CASSHVGGDSPLHF.

The chain combines TRBV3-1 (or the pseudogene TRBV3-2) with TRBJ2-3, with TRBD2 as a possible D gene (6 bases). Germline V gene sequence: CDR1 LGHDT, CDR2 YNNKEL (reference sequence). This CDR3 is 15 amino acids long. Trimming left V 3 bases short and J 2 bases short, with 12 bases between. The CDR3 bases are TGTGCCAGCAGCCAGGGACTGGGAACCACAGATACGCAGTATTTT. This encodes CASSQGLGTTDTQYF.

In this sample, this clone turned up once. V and J are TRBV19 and TRBJ2-7; 11 bases align to TRBD2. Germline CDR1 LNHDA, CDR2 SQIVND (reference sequence). This CDR3 spans 15 amino acids. The V gene end was trimmed by 8 bases and the J gene end by 3 bases; junction bases not matched to a gene: 9. The CDR3 protein is CASQAGTSGYYEQYF. CDR3 in DNA: TGTGCCAGTCAAGCAGGGACTAGCGGTTACTACGAGCAGTACTTC.

The chain is built from TRBV30 and TRBJ2-1, with D hard to call. The CDR3 is 13 residues long. From germline, CDR1 is GTSNPN and CDR2 SVGIG (reference sequence). Between the trimmed V and J ends, which lost 7 bases and 6 bases, there was a span of 16 bases. CDR3 protein: CALSLPLSNEQFF. The CDR3 DNA follows: TGTGCCTTATCCTTGCCCCTTAGCAATGAGCAGTTCTTC.

This clone came up once. J is TRBJ1-1 and V is TRBV2, with D uncertain. The CDR3 contains 11 residues. Trimming removed 5 bases from V and 3 bases from J, with 4 bases in between. CDR1 is SNHLY, CDR2 FYNNEI, per germline. The CDR3 spells CASSQYTEAFF. DNA for the CDR3: TGTGCCAGCAGTCAGTACACTGAAGCTTTCTTT.

The rearrangement links TRBV10-3 to TRBJ1-2; D possibly corresponds to TRBD1 (6 bases). This CDR3 is 15 amino acids long. V was pared by 7 bases and J by 4 bases, with 19 bases between. Germline V lookup: CDR1 ENHRY, CDR2 SYGVKD. CDR3 bases: TGTGCCATCACCCCTCGGGAGGGGGGAATCTATGGCTACACCTTC. It specifies CAITPREGGIYGYTF.

DNA of the CDR3: TGTGCCAGCTCACCTGTCAGCCGGGGAGGGACAGATACGCAGTATTTT. Its protein is CASSPVSRGGTDTQYF. The chain recombines TRBV18 with TRBJ2-3; 7 nucleotides agree with TRBD2. Germline V gene data show CDR1 as KGHSH and CDR2 as LQKENI. Trimming took 3 bases from V and 3 from J; bases not matched to a gene: 9. This CDR3 spans 16 amino acids.

The V gene is TRBV4-1, the J gene TRBJ2-5, with D tentatively TRBD2 (7 bases). V was trimmed by 4 bases and J by 1 base, leaving 16 bases between them. This CDR3 is built from 16 residues. In germline, CDR1 is MGHRA, CDR2 YSYEKL. As DNA, the CDR3 is TGCGCCAGCAGCCTAGGGAACCGGGGGGCCCAAGAGACCCAGTACTTC. Amino acids: CASSLGNRGAQETQYF.

The chain joins TRBV27 to TRBJ2-7; 8 bases are a match to TRBD1. CDR1 and CDR2 (germline): MNHEY, SMNVEV (reference sequence). J gave up 7 bases and V 5 bases, and 10 bases lay outside the gene matches. This CDR3 comprises 14 residues. In DNA, the CDR3 is TGTGCCAGCAGTCTTCGGGACAGGCCGGGGGAGCAGTACTTC. This encodes CASSLRDRPGEQYF.

Only a few counts were recorded for this clone. The rearrangement uses TRBV10-3 and TRBJ2-7, with 8 bases lining up with TRBD2. The junction had 5 bases not matched to a gene; V was cut back by 4 bases and J by 6 bases. Germline V gene data show CDR1 as ENHRY and CDR2 as SYGVKD. The CDR3 runs to 13 residues. As DNA, the CDR3 is TGTGCCATCAGTGCAAGCGGGGGCGGCGAGCAGTACTTC. It yields the protein CAISASGGGEQYF.